This T cell receptor (beta chain) was retrieved from a study of spatial heterogeneity in lung cancer. Study summary: Consistent detection of more beta-chain than alpha-chain sequences was observed. The study observed each unique TCR and UMI combination more than ten times on average in raw reads.

Each molecule of TCR cDNA was tagged with one unique molecular identifier. MiXCR, run by TCRdb on the 5' RACE reads, gives a single entry per CDR3 protein. This sample has some 15,000 distinct CDR3 sequences, with less than 14% found just once. This clonotype was detected many times. The time point denotes: sample taken at primary tumor resection. Sequencing of whole RNA from tumor, nontumor lung or frozen PBMC involved no sorting. Patients with untreated early-stage non-small cell lung cancer, numbering some 72, were the donors. Germline V gene data show CDR1 as SGDLS and CDR2 as YYNGEE. V was shortened by 0 bases and J by 2 bases, with 11 bases between the two germline ends. This CDR3 is built from 15 residues.

J is TRBJ1-1 and V is TRBV9, with D hard to call. The sample in question was PBMCs, obtained at surgery. The receptor was isolated from a female donor with early-stage non-small cell lung cancer. The CDR3 DNA sequence: TGTGCCAGCAGCGTAGGCTACAAACACAACACTGAAGCTTTCTTT. As protein: CASSVGYKHNTEAFF. Filled out from reference TRBV9 and TRBJ1-1, the complete variable domain reads DSGVTQTPKHLITATGQRVTLRCSPRSGDLSVYWYQQSLDQGLQFLIQYYNGEERAKGNILERFSAQQFPDLHSELNLSSLELGDSALYFCASSVGYKHNTEAFFGQGTRLTVV.